This T cell receptor (beta chain) originates from a study of blood T cell repertoires in COVID-19. Study at large: PBMCs, B-cell-depleted T cells, or T cells were the source of the cDNA or gDNA that made up the material.

V shed 4 bases and J 3 bases; nucleotides not matched to a gene: 5. This CDR3 spans 13 amino acids. The V gene's germline CDR1 is GTSNPN and CDR2 SVGIG (reference sequence). TCRdb's copy holds only in-frame clones and misses some; the assay was immunoSEQ multiplex PCR. The data show some 150,000 clones, with approximately 80% seen just once and 6.2% held by the top ten. Two negative PCRs, clearance, or symptom resolution had been documented for recovered Cohort 3 donors. The sequence was obtained from a woman in her thirties or forties who had recovered from COVID-19. The chain recombines TRBV30 with TRBJ2-7; 8 nucleotides line up with TRBD1. Source material: PBMCs or T cells enriched from blood (not recorded which). The CDR3 loop is CAWNQGAFYEQYF. The CDR3 DNA reads as TGTGCCTGGAATCAGGGGGCTTTCTACGAGCAGTACTTC.